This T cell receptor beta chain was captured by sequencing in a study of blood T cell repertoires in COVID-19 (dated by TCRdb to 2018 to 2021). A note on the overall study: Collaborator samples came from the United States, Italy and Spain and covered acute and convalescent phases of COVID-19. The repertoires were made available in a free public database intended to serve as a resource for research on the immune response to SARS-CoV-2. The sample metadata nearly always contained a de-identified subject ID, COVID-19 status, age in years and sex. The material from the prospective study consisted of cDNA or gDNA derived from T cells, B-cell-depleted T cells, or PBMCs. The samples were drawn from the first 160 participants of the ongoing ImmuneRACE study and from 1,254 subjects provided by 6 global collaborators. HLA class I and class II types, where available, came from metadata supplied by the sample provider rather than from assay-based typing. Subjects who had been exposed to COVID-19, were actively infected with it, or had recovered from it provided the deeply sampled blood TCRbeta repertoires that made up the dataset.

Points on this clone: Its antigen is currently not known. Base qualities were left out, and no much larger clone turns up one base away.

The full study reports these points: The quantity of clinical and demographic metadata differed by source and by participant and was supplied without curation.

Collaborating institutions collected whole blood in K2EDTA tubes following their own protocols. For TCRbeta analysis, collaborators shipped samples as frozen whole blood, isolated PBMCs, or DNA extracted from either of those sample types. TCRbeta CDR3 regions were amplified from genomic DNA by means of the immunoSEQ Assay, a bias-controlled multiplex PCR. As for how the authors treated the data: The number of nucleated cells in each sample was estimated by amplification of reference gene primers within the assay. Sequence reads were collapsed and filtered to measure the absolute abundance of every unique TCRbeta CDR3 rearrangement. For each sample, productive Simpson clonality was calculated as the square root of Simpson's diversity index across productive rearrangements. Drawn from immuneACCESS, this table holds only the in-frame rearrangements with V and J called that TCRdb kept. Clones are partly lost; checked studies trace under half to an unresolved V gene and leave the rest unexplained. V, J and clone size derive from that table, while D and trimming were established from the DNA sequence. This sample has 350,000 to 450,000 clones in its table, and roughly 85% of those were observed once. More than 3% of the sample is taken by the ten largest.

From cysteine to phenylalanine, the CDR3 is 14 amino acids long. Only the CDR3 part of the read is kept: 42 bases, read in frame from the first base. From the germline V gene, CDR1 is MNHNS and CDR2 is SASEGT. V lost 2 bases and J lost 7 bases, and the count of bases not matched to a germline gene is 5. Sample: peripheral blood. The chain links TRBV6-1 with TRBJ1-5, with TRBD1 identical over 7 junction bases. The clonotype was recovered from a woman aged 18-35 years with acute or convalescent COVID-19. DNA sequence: TGTGCCAGCAGTGAAAGGACAGGAAGGCAGCCCCAGCATTTT. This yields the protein CASSERTGRQPQHF.